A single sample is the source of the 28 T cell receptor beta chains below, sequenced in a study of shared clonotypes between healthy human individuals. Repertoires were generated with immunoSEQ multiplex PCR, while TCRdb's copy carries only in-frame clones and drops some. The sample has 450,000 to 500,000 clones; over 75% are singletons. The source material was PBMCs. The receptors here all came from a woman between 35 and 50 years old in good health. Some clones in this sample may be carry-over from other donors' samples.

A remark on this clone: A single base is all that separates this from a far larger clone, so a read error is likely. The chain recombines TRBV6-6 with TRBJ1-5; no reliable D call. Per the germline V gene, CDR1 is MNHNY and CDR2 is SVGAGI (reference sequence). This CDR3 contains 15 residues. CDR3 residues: CASSYSSSPNQPHHF. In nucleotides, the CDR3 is TGTGCCAGCAGTTACTCGAGCAGTCCAAATCAGCCCCATCATTTT.

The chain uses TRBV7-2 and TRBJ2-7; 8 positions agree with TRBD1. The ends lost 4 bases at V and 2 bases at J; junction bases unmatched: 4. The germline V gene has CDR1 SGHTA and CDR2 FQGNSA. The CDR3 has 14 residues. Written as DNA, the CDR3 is TGTGCCAGCAGCTCGGGACAGGTGCCCTACGAGCAGTACTTC. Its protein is CASSSGQVPYEQYF.

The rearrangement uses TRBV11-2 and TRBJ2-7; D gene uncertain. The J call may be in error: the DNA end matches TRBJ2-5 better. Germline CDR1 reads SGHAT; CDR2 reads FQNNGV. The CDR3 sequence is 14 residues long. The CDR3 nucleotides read TGTGCCAGCAGTTCTGTACCCCACCAAGAGACCCAGTACTTC. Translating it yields CASSSVPHQETQYF.

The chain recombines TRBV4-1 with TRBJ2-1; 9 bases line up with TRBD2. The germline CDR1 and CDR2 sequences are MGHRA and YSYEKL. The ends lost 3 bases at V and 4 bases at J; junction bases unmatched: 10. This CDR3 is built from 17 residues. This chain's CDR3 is CASSHTFSGSGYNEQFF. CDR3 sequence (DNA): TGCGCCAGCAGCCATACATTTAGCGGGAGTGGATACAATGAGCAGTTCTTC.

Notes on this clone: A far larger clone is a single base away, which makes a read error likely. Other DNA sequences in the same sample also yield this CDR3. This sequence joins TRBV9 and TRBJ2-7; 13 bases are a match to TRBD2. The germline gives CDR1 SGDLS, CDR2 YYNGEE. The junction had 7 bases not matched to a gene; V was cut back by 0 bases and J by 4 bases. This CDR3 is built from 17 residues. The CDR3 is CASSVGTSGSSSYEQYF. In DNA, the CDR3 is TGTGCCAGCAGCGTAGGGACTAGCGGGAGTAGCTCATACGAGCAGTACTTC. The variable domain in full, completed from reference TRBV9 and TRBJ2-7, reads DSGVTQTPKHLITATGQRVTLRCSPRSGDLSVYWYQQSLDQGLQFLIQYYNGEERAKGNILERFSAQQFPDLHSELNLSSLELGDSALYFCASSVGTSGSSSYEQYFGPGTRLTVT.

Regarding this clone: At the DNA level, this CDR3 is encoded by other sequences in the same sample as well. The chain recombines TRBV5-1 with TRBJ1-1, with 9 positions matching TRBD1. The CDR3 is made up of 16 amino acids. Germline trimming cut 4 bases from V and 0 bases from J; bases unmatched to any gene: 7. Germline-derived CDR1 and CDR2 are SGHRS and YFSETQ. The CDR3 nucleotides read TGCGCCAGCAGCCGGGGACAGGGCTCCATGAACACTGAAGCTTTCTTT. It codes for CASSRGQGSMNTEAFF.

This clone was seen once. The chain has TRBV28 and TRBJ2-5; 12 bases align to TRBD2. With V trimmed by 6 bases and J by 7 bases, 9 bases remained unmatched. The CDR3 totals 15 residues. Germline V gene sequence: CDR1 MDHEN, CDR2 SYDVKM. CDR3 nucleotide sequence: TGTGCCAGCAGCCGGAATCTAGCGGGAGGGGGGACCCAGTACTTC. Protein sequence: CASSRNLAGGGTQYF.

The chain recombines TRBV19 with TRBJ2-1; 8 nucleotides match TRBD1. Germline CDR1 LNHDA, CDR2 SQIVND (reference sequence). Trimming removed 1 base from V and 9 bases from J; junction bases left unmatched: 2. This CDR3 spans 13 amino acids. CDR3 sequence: CASSIGDRTEQFF. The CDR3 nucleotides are TGTGCCAGTAGTATAGGGGACAGGACTGAGCAGTTCTTC.

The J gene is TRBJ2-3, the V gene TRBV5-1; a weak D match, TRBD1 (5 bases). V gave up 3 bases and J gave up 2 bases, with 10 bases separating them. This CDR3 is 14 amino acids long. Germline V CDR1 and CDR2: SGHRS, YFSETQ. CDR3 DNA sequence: TGCGCCAGCAGCTACCGACAGAACACAGATACGCAGTATTTT. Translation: CASSYRQNTDTQYF. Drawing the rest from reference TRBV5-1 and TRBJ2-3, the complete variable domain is KAGVTQTPRYLIKTRGQQVTLSCSPISGHRSVSWYQQTPGQGLQFLFEYFSETQRNKGNFPGRFSGRQFSNSRSEMNVSTLELGDSALYLCASSYRQNTDTQYFGPGTRLTVL.

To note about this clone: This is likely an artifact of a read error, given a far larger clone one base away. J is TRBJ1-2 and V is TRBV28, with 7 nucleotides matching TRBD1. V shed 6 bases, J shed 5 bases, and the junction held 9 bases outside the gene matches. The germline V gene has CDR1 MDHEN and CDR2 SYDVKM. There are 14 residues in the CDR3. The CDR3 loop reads CASRTTGARYGYTF. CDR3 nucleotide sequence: TGTGCCAGCAGAACTACAGGGGCCCGGTATGGCTACACCTTC.

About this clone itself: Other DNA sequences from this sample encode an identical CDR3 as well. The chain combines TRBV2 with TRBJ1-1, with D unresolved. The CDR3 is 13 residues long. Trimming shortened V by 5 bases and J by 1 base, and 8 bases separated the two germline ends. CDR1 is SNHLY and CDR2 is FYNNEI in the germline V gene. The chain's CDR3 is CASSQHGNTEAFF. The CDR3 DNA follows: TGTGCCAGCAGTCAACATGGGAACACTGAAGCTTTCTTT. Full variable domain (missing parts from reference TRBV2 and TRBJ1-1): EPEVTQTPSHQVTQMGQEVILRCVPISNHLYFYWYRQILGQKVEFLVSFYNNEISEKSEIFDDQFSVERPDGSNFTLKIRSTKLEDSAMYFCASSQHGNTEAFFGQGTRLTVV.

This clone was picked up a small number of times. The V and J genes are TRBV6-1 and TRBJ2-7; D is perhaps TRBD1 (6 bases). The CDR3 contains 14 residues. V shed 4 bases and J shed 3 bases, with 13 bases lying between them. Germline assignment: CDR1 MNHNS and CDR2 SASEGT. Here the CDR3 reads CASSGQAGLYEQYF. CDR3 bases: TGTGCCAGCAGTGGACAGGCGGGCCTCTACGAGCAGTACTTC.

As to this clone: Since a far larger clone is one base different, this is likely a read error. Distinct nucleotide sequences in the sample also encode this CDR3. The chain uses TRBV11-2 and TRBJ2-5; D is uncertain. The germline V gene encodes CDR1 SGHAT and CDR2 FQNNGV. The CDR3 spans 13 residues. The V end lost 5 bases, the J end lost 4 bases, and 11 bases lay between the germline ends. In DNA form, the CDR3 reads TGTGCCAGCAGCCTAGGGTCGCGAGAGACCCAGTACTTC. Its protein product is CASSLGSRETQYF.

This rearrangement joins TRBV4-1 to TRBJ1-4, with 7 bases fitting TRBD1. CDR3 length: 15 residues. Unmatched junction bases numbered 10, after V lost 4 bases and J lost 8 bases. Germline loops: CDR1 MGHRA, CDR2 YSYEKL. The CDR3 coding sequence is TGCGCCAGCAGCCGAGAGACAGGGAAGGAAGAAAAACTGTTTTTT. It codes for CASSRETGKEEKLFF.

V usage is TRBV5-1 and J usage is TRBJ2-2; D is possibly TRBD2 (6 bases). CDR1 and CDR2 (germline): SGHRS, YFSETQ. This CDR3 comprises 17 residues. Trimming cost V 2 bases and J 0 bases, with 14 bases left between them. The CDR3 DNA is TGCGCCAGCAGCTTCGGGGGTGCGGCGGCGAACACCGGGGAGCTGTTTTTT. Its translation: CASSFGGAAANTGELFF.

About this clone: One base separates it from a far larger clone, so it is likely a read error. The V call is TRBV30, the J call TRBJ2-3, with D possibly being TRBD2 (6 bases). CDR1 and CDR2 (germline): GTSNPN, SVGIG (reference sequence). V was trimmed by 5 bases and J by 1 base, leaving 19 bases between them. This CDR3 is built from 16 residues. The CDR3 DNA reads TGTGCCTGGGGTGCATTGGGGGGAGTGGGCACAGATACGCAGTATTTT. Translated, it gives CAWGALGGVGTDTQYF.

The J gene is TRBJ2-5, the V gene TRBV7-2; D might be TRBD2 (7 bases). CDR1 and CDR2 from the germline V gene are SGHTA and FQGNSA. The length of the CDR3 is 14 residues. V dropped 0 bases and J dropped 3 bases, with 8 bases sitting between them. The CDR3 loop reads CASSLAGGEETQYF. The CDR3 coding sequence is TGTGCCAGCAGCTTAGCAGGGGGGGAAGAGACCCAGTACTTC.

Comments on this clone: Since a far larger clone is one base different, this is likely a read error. CDR3 sequence (DNA): TGTGCCAGCAGCCGAGATCTAGGGAGCGGGGCCAACGTCCTGACTTTC. Amino acid sequence: CASSRDLGSGANVLTF. V is TRBV4-2 and J is TRBJ2-6; possible D gene TRBD2, 5 bases. In germline, CDR1 is LGHNA, CDR2 YNFKEQ. This CDR3 contains 16 residues. V lost 4 bases and J 4 bases, leaving 14 bases between the germline ends.

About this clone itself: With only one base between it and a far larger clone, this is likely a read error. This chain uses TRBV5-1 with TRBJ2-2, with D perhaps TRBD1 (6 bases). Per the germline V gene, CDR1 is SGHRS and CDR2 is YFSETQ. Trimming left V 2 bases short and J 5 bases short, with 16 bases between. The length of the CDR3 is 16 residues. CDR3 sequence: CASSFYPGAWTGELFF. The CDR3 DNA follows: TGCGCCAGCAGCTTTTACCCAGGGGCTTGGACCGGGGAGCTGTTTTTT.

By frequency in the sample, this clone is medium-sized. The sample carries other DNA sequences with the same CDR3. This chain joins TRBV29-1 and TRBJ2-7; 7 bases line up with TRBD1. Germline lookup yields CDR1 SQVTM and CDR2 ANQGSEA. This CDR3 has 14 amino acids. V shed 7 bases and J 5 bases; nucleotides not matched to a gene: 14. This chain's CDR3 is CSALRGTALDEQYF. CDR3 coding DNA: TGCAGCGCCCTGAGGGGGACAGCCTTGGACGAGCAGTACTTC.

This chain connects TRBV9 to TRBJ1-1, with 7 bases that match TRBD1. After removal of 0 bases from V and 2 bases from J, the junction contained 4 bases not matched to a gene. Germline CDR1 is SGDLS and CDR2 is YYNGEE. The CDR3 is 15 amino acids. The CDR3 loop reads CASSVAGQLNTEAFF. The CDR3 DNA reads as TGTGCCAGCAGCGTAGCGGGACAGCTCAACACTGAAGCTTTCTTT.

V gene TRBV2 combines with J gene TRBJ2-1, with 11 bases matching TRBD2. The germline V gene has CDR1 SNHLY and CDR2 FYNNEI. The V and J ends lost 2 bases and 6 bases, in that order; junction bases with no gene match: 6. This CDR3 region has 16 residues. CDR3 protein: CASSENSGTSGNEQFF. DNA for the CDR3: TGTGCCAGCAGTGAAAATAGCGGGACTAGCGGCAATGAGCAGTTCTTC.

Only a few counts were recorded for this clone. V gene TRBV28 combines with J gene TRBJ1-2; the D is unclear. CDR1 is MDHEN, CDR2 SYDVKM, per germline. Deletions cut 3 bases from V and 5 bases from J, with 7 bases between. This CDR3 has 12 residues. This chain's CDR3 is CASSFPRYGYTF. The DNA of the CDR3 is TGTGCCAGCAGTTTCCCCCGGTATGGCTACACCTTC.

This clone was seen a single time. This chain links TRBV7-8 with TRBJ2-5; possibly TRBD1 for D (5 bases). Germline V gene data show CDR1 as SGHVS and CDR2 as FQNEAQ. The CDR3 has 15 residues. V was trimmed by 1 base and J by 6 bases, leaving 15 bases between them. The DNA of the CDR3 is TGTGCCAGCAGCTTAGACAGGCAGTATCTTCAGACCCAGTACTTC. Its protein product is CASSLDRQYLQTQYF.

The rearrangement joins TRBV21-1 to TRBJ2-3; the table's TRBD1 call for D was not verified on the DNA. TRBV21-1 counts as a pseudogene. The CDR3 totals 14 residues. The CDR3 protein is CASSKEFQTDTQYF. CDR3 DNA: TGTGCCAGCAGCAAAGAATTCCAGACAGATACGCAGTATTTT.

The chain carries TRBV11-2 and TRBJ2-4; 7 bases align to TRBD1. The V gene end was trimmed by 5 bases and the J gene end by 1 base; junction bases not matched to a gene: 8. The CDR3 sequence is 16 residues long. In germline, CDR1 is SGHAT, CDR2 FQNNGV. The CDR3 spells CASSPRTGLAKNIQYF. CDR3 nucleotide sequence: TGTGCCAGCAGCCCCCGGACAGGCTTGGCCAAAAACATTCAGTACTTC.

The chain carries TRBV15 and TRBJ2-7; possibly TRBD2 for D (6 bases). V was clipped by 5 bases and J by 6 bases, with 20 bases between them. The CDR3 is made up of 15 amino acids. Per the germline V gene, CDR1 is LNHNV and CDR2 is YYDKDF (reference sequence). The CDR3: CATSPRASDGVEQYF. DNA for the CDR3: TGTGCCACCAGCCCTCGCGCTAGCGACGGTGTCGAGCAGTACTTC.

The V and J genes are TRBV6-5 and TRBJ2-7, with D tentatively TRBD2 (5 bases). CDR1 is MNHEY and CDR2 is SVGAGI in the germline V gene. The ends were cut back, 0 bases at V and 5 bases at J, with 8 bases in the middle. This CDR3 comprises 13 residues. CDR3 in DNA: TGTGCCAGCAGTTACTCCGGGGTTAACGAGCAGTACTTC. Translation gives CASSYSGVNEQYF.